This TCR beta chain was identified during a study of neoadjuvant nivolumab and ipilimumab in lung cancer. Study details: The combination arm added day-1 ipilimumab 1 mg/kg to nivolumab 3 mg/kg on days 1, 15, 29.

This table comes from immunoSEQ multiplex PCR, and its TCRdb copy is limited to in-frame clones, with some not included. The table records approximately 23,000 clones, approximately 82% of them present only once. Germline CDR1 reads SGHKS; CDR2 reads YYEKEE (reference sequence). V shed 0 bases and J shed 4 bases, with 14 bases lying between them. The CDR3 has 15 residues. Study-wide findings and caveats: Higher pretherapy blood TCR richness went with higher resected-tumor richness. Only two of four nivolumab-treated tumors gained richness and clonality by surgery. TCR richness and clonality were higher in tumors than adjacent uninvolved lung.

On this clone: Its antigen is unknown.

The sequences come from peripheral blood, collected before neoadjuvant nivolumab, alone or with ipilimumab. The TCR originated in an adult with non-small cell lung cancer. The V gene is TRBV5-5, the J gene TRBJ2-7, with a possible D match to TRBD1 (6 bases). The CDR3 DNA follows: TGTGCCAGCAGCTTGGTTGCGACAGGTGGTTACGAGCAGTACTTC. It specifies CASSLVATGGYEQYF.